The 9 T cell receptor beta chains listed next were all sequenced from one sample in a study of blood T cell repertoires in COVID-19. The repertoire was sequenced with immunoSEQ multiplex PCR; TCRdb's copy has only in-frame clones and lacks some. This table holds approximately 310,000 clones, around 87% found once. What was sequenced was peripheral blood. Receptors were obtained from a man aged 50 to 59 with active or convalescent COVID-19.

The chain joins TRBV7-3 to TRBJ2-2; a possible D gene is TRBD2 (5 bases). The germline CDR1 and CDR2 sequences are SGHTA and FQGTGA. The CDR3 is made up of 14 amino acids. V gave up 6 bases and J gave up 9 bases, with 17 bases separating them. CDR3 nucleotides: TGTGCCAGCAGTTCTAGCAGTGGGCGGCGGGAGCTGTTTTTT. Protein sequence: CASSSSSGRRELFF. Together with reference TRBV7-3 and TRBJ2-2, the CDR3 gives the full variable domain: GAGVSQTPSNKVTEKGKYVELRCDPISGHTALYWYRQSLGQGPEFLIYFQGTGAADDSGLPNDRFFAVRPEGSVSTLKIQRTERGDSAVYLCASSSSSGRRELFFGEGSRLTVL.

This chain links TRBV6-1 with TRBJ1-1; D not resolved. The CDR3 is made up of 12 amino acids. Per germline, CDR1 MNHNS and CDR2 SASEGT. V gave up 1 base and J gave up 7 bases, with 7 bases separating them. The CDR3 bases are TGTGCCAGCAGTGAAGTCAGATATGAAGCTTTCTTT. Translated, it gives CASSEVRYEAFF.

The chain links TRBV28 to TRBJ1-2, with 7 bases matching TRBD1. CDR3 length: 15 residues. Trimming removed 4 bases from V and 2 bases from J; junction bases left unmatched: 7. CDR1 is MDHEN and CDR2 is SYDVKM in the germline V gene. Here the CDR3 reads CASSSGGLMNYGYTF. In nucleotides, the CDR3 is TGTGCCAGCAGTTCAGGGGGTCTTATGAACTATGGCTACACCTTC.

The CDR3 spells CASSVTGGTGYTF. DNA of the CDR3: TGTGCCAGCAGCGTAACAGGGGGGACGGGCTACACCTTC. The chain joins TRBV28 to TRBJ1-2; 8 nucleotides agree with TRBD1. Unmatched junction bases numbered 8, after V lost 6 bases and J lost 8 bases. This CDR3 contains 13 residues. CDR1 is MDHEN, CDR2 SYDVKM, per germline.

The CDR3 is CASSLRQGAREAFF. As DNA, the CDR3 is TGTGCCAGCAGCTTAAGACAGGGGGCGCGTGAAGCTTTCTTT. The rearrangement joins TRBV7-2 to TRBJ1-1, with 10 positions matching TRBD1. CDR1 SGHTA and CDR2 FQGNSA come from the germline V gene. This CDR3 region has 14 residues. With 2 bases clipped from V and 7 bases from J, the junction kept 4 bases outside the gene matches. Filled out from reference TRBV7-2 and TRBJ1-1, the complete variable domain reads GAGVSQSPSNKVTEKGKDVELRCDPISGHTALYWYRQSLGQGLEFLIYFQGNSAPDKSGLPSDRFSAERTGGSVSTLTIQRTQQEDSAVYLCASSLRQGAREAFFGQGTRLTVV.

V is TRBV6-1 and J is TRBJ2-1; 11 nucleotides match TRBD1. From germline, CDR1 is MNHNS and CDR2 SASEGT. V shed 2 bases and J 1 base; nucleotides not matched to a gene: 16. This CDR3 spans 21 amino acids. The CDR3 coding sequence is TGTGCCAGCAGTGAATATCTAGGGTTAGGACAGGGGGCAGGGTCCTACAATGAGCAGTTCTTC. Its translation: CASSEYLGLGQGAGSYNEQFF.

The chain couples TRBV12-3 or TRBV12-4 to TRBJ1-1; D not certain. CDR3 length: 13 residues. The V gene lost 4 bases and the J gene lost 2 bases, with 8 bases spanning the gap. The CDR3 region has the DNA TGTGCCAGCAGTTCCCCGTTTAACACTGAAGCTTTCTTT. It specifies CASSSPFNTEAFF.

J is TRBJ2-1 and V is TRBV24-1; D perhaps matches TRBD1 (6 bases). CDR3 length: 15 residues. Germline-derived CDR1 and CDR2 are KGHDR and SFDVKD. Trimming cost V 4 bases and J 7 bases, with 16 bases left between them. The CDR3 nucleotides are TGTGCCACCAGTGAGCCCGGGACAATACCGAATGAGCAGTTCTTC. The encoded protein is CATSEPGTIPNEQFF.

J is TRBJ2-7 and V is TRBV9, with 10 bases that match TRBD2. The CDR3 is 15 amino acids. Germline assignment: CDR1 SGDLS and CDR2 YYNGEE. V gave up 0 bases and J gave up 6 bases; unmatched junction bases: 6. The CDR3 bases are TGTGCCAGCAGCGTAGCCCCGGGACTAGCGATCGAGCAGTACTTC. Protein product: CASSVAPGLAIEQYF.